The clone carrying this T cell receptor beta chain appeared many times. As yet, its antigen is unknown. Trimming cost V 2 bases and J 3 bases; bases outside gene matches: 4. CDR1 is DFQATT and CDR2 is SNEGSKA in the germline V gene (reference sequence). The CDR3 contains 13 residues. The data are from a study of T cells in Graves' hyperthyroidism and ophthalmopathy. Study results and limitations: Blood samples included most of the expanded thyroid clonotypes exceeding 0.001. Classification by a 13 V-J model distinguished ophthalmopathy from stable hyperthyroidism.

Patients aged 18 to 65 had newly diagnosed hyperthyroidism of under 2 months' duration. Exclusions: uncontrolled infection, other autoimmune disease, pregnancy, lactation. Authors of the study amplified TCR beta CDR3 regions from RNA transcripts. The study used the HTBI primer set for a first-round RT-PCR of the TCR CDR3. TCRdb re-analysed the multiplex PCR reads in MiXCR, keeping a single row per CDR3 protein. The sample holds about 210,000 distinct CDR3 sequences, under 20% seen once. Source material: blood. The sequence came from a man aged 50 or older with Graves' hyperthyroidism. J is TRBJ2-7 and V is TRBV20-1; TRBD1 matches at 7 bases. The CDR3 bases are TGCAGTGCTAGATTGCAGGGGGTCTACGAGCAGTACTTC. The encoded protein is CSARLQGVYEQYF.